Sequencing of this TCR beta chain was carried out in a study of regulatory T cells in long-lasting Graves disease. This sample's time point: newly diagnosed GD, antithyroid drugs for less than 3 months. Scientists built the TCR library using RNA that was extracted from PBMCs. The TCR beta library used iRepertoire HTBI primers with Arm-PCR amplification of CDR3. In the original analysis: Sample data revealed about 62 TRBV and over 12 TRBJ segments. TCRdb reprocessed the multiplex PCR reads with MiXCR, giving one entry per CDR3 protein. These V and J calls rely on TCRdb rather than the paper's analysis. The sample comprises roughly 500,000 distinct CDR3 sequences, 14% of which are singletons, and roughly a sixth rests with the top ten. Germline V gene data show CDR1 as LGHDT and CDR2 as YNNKEL (reference sequence). The CDR3 runs 14 residues. The V gene lost 1 base and the J gene lost 9 bases, with 13 bases spanning the gap.

This sample also belongs to another study, concerning T cells in Graves' hyperthyroidism and ophthalmopathy.

The sample in question was peripheral blood mononuclear cells (PBMCs), obtained at new diagnosis, from a patient treated with antithyroid drugs. The rearrangement links TRBV3-1 to TRBJ2-1; D is undetermined. This TCR came from a woman aged 45-60 years with Graves disease. Here the CDR3 reads CASSQALAGSEQFF. The CDR3 bases are TGTGCCAGCAGCCAAGCGTTAGCAGGTAGTGAGCAGTTCTTC.